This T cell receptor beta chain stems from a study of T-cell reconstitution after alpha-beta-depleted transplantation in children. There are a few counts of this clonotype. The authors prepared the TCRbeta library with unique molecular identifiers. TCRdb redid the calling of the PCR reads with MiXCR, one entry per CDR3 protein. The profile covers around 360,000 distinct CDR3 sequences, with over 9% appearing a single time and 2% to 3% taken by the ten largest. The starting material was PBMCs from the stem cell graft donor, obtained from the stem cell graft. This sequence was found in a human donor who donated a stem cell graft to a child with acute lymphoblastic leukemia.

CDR3 sequence reads: CASSYSPRTGQGYEQYF. In nucleotides, the CDR3 is TGTGCCAGCAGTTACTCTCCCAGGACAGGGCAAGGCTACGAGCAGTACTTC. V is TRBV6-2 or TRBV6-3 and J is TRBJ2-7; 8 bases agree with TRBD1. Germline V gives CDR1 MNHEY, CDR2 SVGEGT. CDR3 size: 17 residues. V lost 0 bases to trimming and J lost 3 bases; unmatched junction nucleotides: 10.